The rows below give T cell receptor beta chains drawn from one sample of a study of T cells in Graves' hyperthyroidism and ophthalmopathy. MiXCR, applied by TCRdb to the multiplex PCR reads, yields one record per CDR3 protein. The data contain about 420,000 distinct CDR3 sequences, roughly an eighth of them seen just once; the ten biggest clones take up about 5%. Specimen: blood. These receptors all come from a woman aged 18-29 years with Graves' hyperthyroidism. Both conserved end residues are part of each CDR3. D genes are given only for firm matches. Clone sizes are given selectively: once, few, many, or a class where the clone is expanded.

v_gene	d_gene	j_gene	abundance	CDR3aa	CDR3nt
TRBV29-1	.	TRBJ2-1	.	CSVEDLNEGDEQFF	TGCAGCGTTGAAGATCTTAATGAAGGGGATGAGCAGTTCTTC
TRBV18	.	TRBJ1-4	.	CASSPPEGEKLFF	TGTGCCAGCTCACCACCGGAGGGGGAAAAACTGTTTTTT
TRBV29-1	TRBD1	TRBJ1-2	few	CSSGDRDYGYTF	TGCAGCTCAGGGGACAGAGACTATGGCTACACCTTC
TRBV6-1	TRBD2	TRBJ2-3	many	CASSEAGGSGGTDTQYF	TGTGCCAGCAGCGAAGCGGGCGGAAGCGGGGGAACAGATACGCAGTATTTT
TRBV20-1	.	TRBJ2-7	many	CSAQTGSYEQYF	TGCAGTGCTCAGACAGGCTCCTACGAGCAGTACTTC
TRBV3-1	TRBD2	TRBJ2-3	many	CASSQGLAGGRRTQYF	TGTGCCAGCAGCCAAGGGCTAGCGGGAGGTAGGAGGACGCAGTATTTT
TRBV28	.	TRBJ1-2	many	CASLKNRVGGYTF	TGTGCCAGCCTAAAGAACAGGGTCGGCGGCTACACCTTC
TRBV12-3/TRBV12-4	.	TRBJ1-3	many	CASSLTRGGNTIYF	TGTGCCAGCAGTCTTACAAGGGGCGGAAACACCATATATTTT
TRBV6-1	.	TRBJ1-1	many	CASSPRGGGTEAFF	TGTGCCAGCAGCCCGAGGGGTGGTGGCACTGAAGCTTTCTTT
TRBV2	.	TRBJ1-2	many	CASSEMGNYGYTF	TGTGCCAGCAGTGAGATGGGGAACTATGGCTACACCTTC
TRBV2	.	TRBJ1-2	many	CAGMDSNYGYTF	TGTGCCGGGATGGACAGTAACTATGGCTACACCTTC
TRBV6-6	TRBD1	TRBJ2-3	.	CASSLLPDRSPDTQYF	TGTGCCAGCAGTTTACTCCCGGACAGGTCTCCGGATACGCAGTATTTT
TRBV18	.	TRBJ2-7	many	CASSPGVQNYEQYF	TGTGCCAGCTCACCAGGGGTACAGAACTACGAGCAGTACTTC
TRBV19	TRBD1	TRBJ1-2	few	CASRFDRGHGYTF	TGTGCCAGTAGGTTTGACAGGGGGCATGGCTACACCTTC
TRBV24-1	.	TRBJ2-7	many	CATCDRTYEQYF	TGTGCCACCTGTGACAGGACCTACGAGCAGTACTTC
TRBV27	.	TRBJ2-3	many	CASSTTSTDTQYF	TGTGCCAGCAGTACCACTAGCACAGATACGCAGTATTTT
TRBV25-1	.	TRBJ1-1	many	CASSEGTQLMNTEAFF	TGTGCCAGCAGTGAAGGGACGCAGCTCATGAACACTGAAGCTTTCTTT
TRBV9	.	TRBJ1-2	.	CASSVEGQGYGYTF	TGTGCCAGCAGCGTAGAGGGGCAGGGGTATGGCTACACCTTC
TRBV7-9	TRBD1	TRBJ1-1	few	CASSLGGTGAVDTEAFF	TGTGCCAGCAGCTTAGGAGGTACAGGGGCCGTGGACACTGAAGCTTTCTTT
TRBV20-1	.	TRBJ1-1	.	CSASGGGVTDTEAFF	TGCAGTGCTAGTGGGGGGGGGGTTACGGACACTGAAGCTTTCTTT
TRBV10-3	.	TRBJ1-2	.	CAISDPRTDYGYTF	TGTGCCATCAGTGACCCGCGGACAGACTATGGCTACACCTTC
TRBV12-3/TRBV12-4	.	TRBJ1-2	many	CASRGRNYGYTF	TGTGCCAGCAGAGGACGGAACTATGGCTACACCTTC
TRBV6-1	TRBD2	TRBJ2-5	many	CASSDGLAGPQETQYF	TGTGCCAGCAGTGATGGACTAGCGGGTCCACAAGAGACCCAGTACTTC
TRBV7-8	.	TRBJ2-2	many	CASSLSLAVANTGELFF	TGTGCCAGCAGCTTGAGTTTAGCAGTAGCGAACACCGGGGAGCTGTTTTTT
TRBV5-1	.	TRBJ2-7	few	CASSLSPPSYEQYF	TGCGCCAGCAGCTTGTCCCCCCCGTCCTACGAGCAGTACTTC
TRBV2	TRBD1	TRBJ1-2	many	CASSYRDRGNYGYTF	TGTGCCAGCAGTTACCGGGACAGGGGGAACTATGGCTACACCTTC
TRBV25-1	TRBD1	TRBJ2-7	.	CASSFPDRGRGEQYF	TGTGCCAGCAGTTTCCCGGACAGGGGGCGAGGCGAGCAGTACTTC
TRBV7-2	TRBD1	TRBJ2-7	few	CASSLTGTVSYEQYF	TGTGCCAGCAGCTTAACAGGGACAGTCTCCTACGAGCAGTACTTC
TRBV27	.	TRBJ2-7	many	CASTPGRGSTSYEQYF	TGTGCCAGCACCCCGGGTCGAGGGAGTACCTCCTACGAGCAGTACTTC
TRBV19	TRBD1	TRBJ1-2	.	CASSPQGALGYTF	TGTGCCAGTAGTCCACAGGGGGCCCTTGGCTACACCTTC
TRBV20-1	.	TRBJ2-7	.	CSASLAGRSYEQYF	TGCAGTGCTAGTCTCGCGGGCCGCTCCTACGAGCAGTACTTC
TRBV5-6	TRBD2	TRBJ2-7	few	CASSLIAGDYEQYF	TGTGCCAGCAGCTTGATAGCGGGAGACTACGAGCAGTACTTC
TRBV7-8	.	TRBJ2-4	.	CASSTGLSLANIQYF	TGTGCCAGCAGCACCGGACTAAGTTTAGCGAACATTCAGTACTTC
TRBV9	TRBD1	TRBJ1-6	.	CASSVGQSRVGDNSPLHF	TGTGCCAGCAGCGTGGGACAGTCTCGGGTAGGGGATAATTCACCCCTCCACTTT
TRBV7-3	.	TRBJ2-3	.	CASSLKASADTQYF	TGTGCCAGCAGCTTAAAGGCTAGCGCAGATACGCAGTATTTT
TRBV2	.	TRBJ2-1	.	CASKWRSSSYNEQFF	TGTGCCAGCAAGTGGCGGTCGAGCTCCTACAATGAGCAGTTCTTC
TRBV27	.	TRBJ2-6	few	CASSSPLGANVLTF	TGTGCCAGCAGTTCCCCGCTTGGGGCCAACGTCCTGACTTTC
TRBV5-1	.	TRBJ1-2	few	CASSPILGANYGYTF	TGCGCCAGCAGCCCTATCCTAGGAGCTAACTATGGCTACACCTTC
TRBV10-3	.	TRBJ2-3	few	CAISEGGEADTQYF	TGTGCCATCAGTGAGGGTGGGGAGGCAGATACGCAGTATTTT
TRBV6-4	.	TRBJ1-1	many	CASSDRDNTEAFF	TGTGCCAGCAGTGACCGGGACAACACTGAAGCTTTCTTT
TRBV11-2	TRBD1	TRBJ1-2	many	CASTLVDPGQGARGYGYTF	TGTGCCAGCACCCTAGTAGATCCGGGACAGGGGGCGCGTGGCTATGGCTACACCTTC
TRBV30	.	TRBJ1-2	many	CACHPGIYGYTF	TGTGCCTGCCATCCCGGGATCTATGGCTACACCTTC
TRBV9	.	TRBJ1-3	many	CASSVEGENTIYF	TGTGCCAGCAGCGTAGAAGGGGAAAACACCATATATTTT
TRBV2	TRBD1	TRBJ1-2	.	CASSRQGKEYGYTF	TGTGCCAGCAGTAGACAGGGCAAGGAATATGGCTACACCTTC
TRBV20-1	.	TRBJ1-6	few	CSAKSGSSYNSPLHF	TGCAGTGCTAAGTCTGGGAGCTCCTATAATTCACCCCTCCACTTT
TRBV6-1	TRBD2	TRBJ2-2	few	CASRGGLARNTGELFF	TGTGCCAGCAGGGGGGGACTAGCGAGGAACACCGGGGAGCTGTTTTTT
TRBV7-3	.	TRBJ2-1	.	CASSAGLMGDEQFF	TGTGCCAGCAGCGCAGGACTAATGGGCGATGAGCAGTTCTTC
TRBV6-1	.	TRBJ2-1	many	CASRQNRDNSYNEQFF	TGTGCCAGCAGGCAAAACCGGGACAACTCCTACAATGAGCAGTTCTTC
TRBV3-1	.	TRBJ1-2	.	CASSQDGPRLHGYTF	TGTGCCAGCAGCCAAGACGGACCCCGGTTGCATGGCTACACCTTC
TRBV27	TRBD1	TRBJ1-6	few	CASSNRDSYNSPLHF	TGTGCCAGCAGTAACCGGGACAGTTATAATTCACCCCTCCACTTT
TRBV27	.	TRBJ1-5	few	CASSPRMLSNQPQHF	TGTGCCAGCAGCCCAAGGATGCTGAGCAATCAGCCCCAGCATTTT
TRBV6-9	TRBD1	TRBJ2-7	.	CASSYWGQGDYEQYF	TGTGCCAGCAGTTACTGGGGACAGGGGGACTACGAGCAGTACTTC
TRBV28	.	TRBJ1-1	few	CASTWGVNTEAFF	TGTGCCAGCACCTGGGGGGTTAACACTGAAGCTTTCTTT
TRBV10-1	TRBD2	TRBJ2-3	many	CASSEKLAGASDTQYF	TGCGCCAGCAGTGAGAAACTAGCGGGAGCCTCAGATACGCAGTATTTT